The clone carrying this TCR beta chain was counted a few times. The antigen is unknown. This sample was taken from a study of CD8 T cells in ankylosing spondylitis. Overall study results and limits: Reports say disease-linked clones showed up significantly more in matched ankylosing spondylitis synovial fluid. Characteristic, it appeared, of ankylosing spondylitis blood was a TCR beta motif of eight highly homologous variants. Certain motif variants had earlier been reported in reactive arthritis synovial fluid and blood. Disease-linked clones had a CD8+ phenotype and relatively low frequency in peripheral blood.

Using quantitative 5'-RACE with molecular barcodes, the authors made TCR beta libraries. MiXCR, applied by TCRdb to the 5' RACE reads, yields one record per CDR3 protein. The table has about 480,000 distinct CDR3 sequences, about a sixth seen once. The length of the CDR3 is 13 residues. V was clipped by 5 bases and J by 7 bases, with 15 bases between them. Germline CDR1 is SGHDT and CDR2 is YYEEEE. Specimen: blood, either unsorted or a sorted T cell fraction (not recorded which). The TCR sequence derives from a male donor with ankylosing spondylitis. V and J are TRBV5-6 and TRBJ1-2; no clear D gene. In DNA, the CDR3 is TGTGCCAGCAGTCCATCCGGGTTGGGTGGCTACACCTTC. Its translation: CASSPSGLGGYTF.